Given below is one TCR beta chain in context. The antigen is undetermined. The sample is drawn from a study of T cell repertoires in cytomegalovirus infection. Study details: Recently described HLA-C-restricted plus well-studied HLA-B-restricted CMV epitopes were used.

The V and J ends lost 2 bases and 3 bases respectively, with 20 bases between them. CDR1 and CDR2 (germline): DFQATT, SNEGSKA (reference sequence). The CDR3 is made up of 17 amino acids. General observations from the study: The cumulative frequency of public TCR beta families identified carriers of CMV plus the relevant HLA.

TCRdb processed the reads anew with MiXCR; each CDR3 protein has one entry. The top ten clones hold around 46% of a sample with a few hundred thousand distinct CDR3 sequences, approximately 40% of them seen once. The sample consisted of cultured PBMCs, taken from culture after CMV antigen stimulation. The receptor was isolated from a human donor in good health (CMV status not recorded). Some clones in this sample may be carry-over from other donors' samples. This chain connects TRBV20-1 to TRBJ1-5, with D maybe TRBD1 (5 bases). The CDR3 coding sequence is TGCAGTGCTAGACCCTTGGGGGGTGGAATTAACAATCAGCCCCAGCATTTT. This encodes CSARPLGGGINNQPQHF.